A single T cell receptor beta chain is shown here with its context. This clonotype was found once. Its antigen specificity is not known. One end of the junction varies from germline; a read error may be responsible. TCR beta repertoires were profiled from peripheral blood of 13 young patients with multiple sclerosis to demonstrate the VDJtools post-analysis software. Multiple sclerosis patients were children and adolescents aged about 6 to 16 years. The data belong to a study of post-analysis software for immune sequencing data (dated by TCRdb to between 2015 and 2016). For context, the study as a whole: Recorded disease courses included relapsing-remitting, secondary progressive and progressive-relapsing multiple sclerosis, with some patients lacking subtype annotation. The multiple sclerosis patient repertoires were compared with more than 9 previously published healthy control repertoires from donors aged about 6 to 26 years. A subset of samples was prepared in parallel using single-end sample barcoding, then pooled and co-amplified after Illumina adapter ligation.

CDR1 and CDR2 are read off the germline V gene as MNHEY and SVGAGI. The CDR3 numbers 16 residues from cysteine through phenylalanine. The retained sequence is limited to the CDR3, 48 bases, with the frame set at the first base. Points the paper makes about the study in general: Compared with controls, multiple sclerosis patients had significantly lower normalized Chao1 diversity, a finding suggesting substantial peripheral T-cell clonal expansion. When samples were clustered directly using the F measure, samples prepared in the same batch co-clustered strongly, which prompted a batch-effect correction. The multiple sclerosis patient group was slightly younger than the control group. Several TRBV segments, including TRBV5-6, TRBV5-1 and TRBV20-1, were significantly more frequent in patients than controls.

Libraries were built with PCR. The data were produced on an Illumina HiSeq 2500. Unique molecular identifiers were incorporated into TCR beta cDNA libraries to reduce PCR and sequencing biases. Approximately 500,000 cDNA molecules were obtained per 1 to 10 million input T cells, so each molecule approximated one T cell. The patient libraries were prepared and sequenced using the same protocol as the earlier healthy control dataset. Samples belonging to the same batch were prepared together, multiplexed and sequenced on a shared HiSeq lane. The published analysis was carried out like this. Raw barcoded reads were processed with MIGEC, discarding single-read molecular identifier groups before consensus assembly and CDR3 extraction. Clonotype tables were post-analysed with VDJtools, normalizing diversity by down-sampling all datasets to the smallest sample size. Repertoire overlap clustering matched CDR3 amino acid but not nucleotide sequences to correct batch-related cross-sample contamination. TCRdb reprocessing: public reads trimmed at Q25 with fastp, clones called with MiXCR, in-frame beta chains kept. Under each unique CDR3 protein, matching rows form one entry showing the most common genes and DNA. The V and J calls here are based on TCRdb, not the publication. This sample lists roughly 800,000 distinct CDR3 sequences; just under 30% were detected once. The top ten hold approximately 0.6% of the sample.

Recombination connected TRBV6-5 to TRBJ2-3; the D gene is perhaps TRBD1, from 5 matching bases. The sample was blood. This receptor was obtained from a girl aged 5-17 years with multiple sclerosis. The CDR3 is CASKVRSSRVTGTQYF. The sequence in DNA is TGTGCCAGCAAGGTCCGGAGTTCCAGAGTCACAGGTACGCAGTATTTT.